This is a list of T cell receptor beta chains from one sample in a study of CD8 T cells in Susac syndrome. MiXCR, applied by TCRdb to the immunoSEQ multiplex PCR reads, yields one record per CDR3 protein. The table has some 130,000 distinct CDR3 sequences, less than 95% seen once. Sequenced input: CD4+ T cells from PBMCs. All receptors come from a human donor with multiple sclerosis. Both conserved end residues are part of each CDR3. The order of the fields is J gene, D gene, clone size, V gene, CDR3 DNA, CDR3 protein. A D gene is named only where the DNA matches it firmly. Part of the rows lack a size; the others show once, few, many or a class for expanded clones.

j_call: TRBJ1-1
d_call: -
clone_size: few
v_call: TRBV5-1
cdr3_nt: TGCGCCAGCAGCTTGGGCAGGGGCACTGAAGCTTTCTTT
cdr3_aa: CASSLGRGTEAFF

j_call: TRBJ1-1
d_call: -
clone_size: -
v_call: TRBV29-1
cdr3_nt: TGCAGCGTGGGGACGGGACTTAACACTGAAGCTTTCTTT
cdr3_aa: CSVGTGLNTEAFF

j_call: TRBJ2-7
d_call: -
clone_size: -
v_call: TRBV2
cdr3_nt: TGTGCCAGCAGCCACTCGCCAGGGGGGATAAGGAGCTCCTACGAGCAGTACTTC
cdr3_aa: CASSHSPGGIRSSYEQYF

j_call: TRBJ2-7
d_call: -
clone_size: -
v_call: TRBV7-2
cdr3_nt: TGTGCCAGCAGCTTAGCGCGGGCCGGGACTGGGGGTGGAGAGCAGTACTTC
cdr3_aa: CASSLARAGTGGGEQYF

j_call: TRBJ2-7
d_call: -
clone_size: -
v_call: TRBV24-1
cdr3_nt: TGTGCCACCAGTGATTTGTCCGTGGGGGGCCACGAGCAGTACTTC
cdr3_aa: CATSDLSVGGHEQYF

j_call: TRBJ2-7
d_call: TRBD2
clone_size: -
v_call: TRBV18
cdr3_nt: TGTGCCAGCTCACCGGGCGGGAGAATCTACGAGCAGTACTTC
cdr3_aa: CASSPGGRIYEQYF

j_call: TRBJ2-6
d_call: -
clone_size: -
v_call: TRBV3-1
cdr3_nt: TGTGCCAGCAGCCACCCTTTCGCCTGGGCCCACCTGACTTTC
cdr3_aa: CASSHPFAWAHLTF

j_call: TRBJ1-1
d_call: -
clone_size: -
v_call: TRBV7-9
cdr3_nt: TGTGCCAGCAGCTCCGGGCAGGCTTCGAACACTGAAGCTTTCTTT
cdr3_aa: CASSSGQASNTEAFF

j_call: TRBJ1-1
d_call: -
clone_size: -
v_call: TRBV25-1
cdr3_nt: TGTGCCAGCAGTGAACCAGGGCGGAACACTGAAGCTTTCTTT
cdr3_aa: CASSEPGRNTEAFF

j_call: TRBJ1-1
d_call: -
clone_size: -
v_call: TRBV29-1
cdr3_nt: TGCAGTGAGGGGGGCACTGAAGCTTTCTTT
cdr3_aa: CSEGGTEAFF

j_call: TRBJ2-5
d_call: -
clone_size: once
v_call: TRBV10-3
cdr3_nt: TGTGCCATCAGTGAGTCTAGAGGGGGTGAGGAGACCCAGTACTTC
cdr3_aa: CAISESRGGEETQYF

j_call: TRBJ2-3
d_call: -
clone_size: -
v_call: TRBV7-2
cdr3_nt: TGTGCCAGCAGCCCCTTCACAGATACGCAGTATTTT
cdr3_aa: CASSPFTDTQYF

j_call: TRBJ1-2
d_call: -
clone_size: -
v_call: TRBV5-1
cdr3_nt: TGCGCCAGCAGCTTGGATTACAGCTATGGCTACACCTTC
cdr3_aa: CASSLDYSYGYTF

j_call: TRBJ1-2
d_call: -
clone_size: -
v_call: TRBV6-1
cdr3_nt: TGTGCCAGCAGAGAGGAAAGGGGACGCTTGGGCTACACCTTC
cdr3_aa: CASREERGRLGYTF

j_call: TRBJ1-5
d_call: -
clone_size: -
v_call: TRBV2
cdr3_nt: TGTGCCAGCAATCGACGGGATAGCAATCAGCCCCAGCATTTT
cdr3_aa: CASNRRDSNQPQHF

j_call: TRBJ2-3
d_call: TRBD1
clone_size: -
v_call: TRBV29-1
cdr3_nt: TGCAGCGCTCAAATACAGGGGGCTGGGACAGATACGCAGTATTTT
cdr3_aa: CSAQIQGAGTDTQYF

j_call: TRBJ2-1
d_call: -
clone_size: -
v_call: TRBV7-9
cdr3_nt: TGTGCCAGTACTACCGGGACAAACTTCAATGAGCAGTTCTTC
cdr3_aa: CASTTGTNFNEQFF

j_call: TRBJ2-7
d_call: TRBD2
clone_size: -
v_call: TRBV5-6
cdr3_nt: TGTGCCAGCAGCTTGGAGACTAGCGGGATCTACGAGCAGTACTTC
cdr3_aa: CASSLETSGIYEQYF

j_call: TRBJ1-1
d_call: -
clone_size: -
v_call: TRBV20-1
cdr3_nt: TGCAGTGCTAGGTTAAGTCGAACTGAAGCTTTCTTT
cdr3_aa: CSARLSRTEAFF

j_call: TRBJ1-1
d_call: -
clone_size: -
v_call: TRBV10-3
cdr3_nt: TGTGCCATCAGTGAGTCCTGGGAAGCTTTCTTT
cdr3_aa: CAISESWEAFF

j_call: TRBJ2-1
d_call: -
clone_size: -
v_call: TRBV2
cdr3_nt: TGTGCCAGCAGTCAACAGGGTTGGAATGAGCAGTTCTTC
cdr3_aa: CASSQQGWNEQFF

j_call: TRBJ2-2
d_call: -
clone_size: few
v_call: TRBV19
cdr3_nt: TGTGCCAGTATGGTGTTTGGTGGAGCGGTGCCAGGGGAGCTGTTTTTT
cdr3_aa: CASMVFGGAVPGELFF

j_call: TRBJ2-3
d_call: -
clone_size: -
v_call: TRBV12-3/TRBV12-4
cdr3_nt: TGTGCCAGCAGTTTAGAGGCGTCCACTCTGGGGGATACGCAGTATTTT
cdr3_aa: CASSLEASTLGDTQYF

j_call: TRBJ2-2
d_call: -
clone_size: -
v_call: TRBV30
cdr3_nt: TGTGCCTGGATTAATTACGGGGAGCTGTTTTTT
cdr3_aa: CAWINYGELFF

j_call: TRBJ1-2
d_call: TRBD1
clone_size: -
v_call: TRBV6-2/TRBV6-3
cdr3_nt: TGTGCCAGCAGACCGGGACAGTCCTATGGCTACACCTTC
cdr3_aa: CASRPGQSYGYTF

j_call: TRBJ2-7
d_call: -
clone_size: -
v_call: TRBV25-1
cdr3_nt: TGTGCCAGCAGTGAATTTGGAACCTACGAGCAGTACTTC
cdr3_aa: CASSEFGTYEQYF

j_call: TRBJ2-1
d_call: TRBD1
clone_size: -
v_call: TRBV5-1
cdr3_nt: TGCGCCAGCAGCATCGGGACAGGTTACAATGAGCAGTTCTTC
cdr3_aa: CASSIGTGYNEQFF

j_call: TRBJ2-3
d_call: -
clone_size: -
v_call: TRBV24-1
cdr3_nt: TGTGCCACCAGTGAGGTAGATGCAGCAGATACGCAGTATTTT
cdr3_aa: CATSEVDAADTQYF

j_call: TRBJ1-2
d_call: TRBD1
clone_size: -
v_call: TRBV25-1
cdr3_nt: TGTGCCAGCAGTGCCGGGACAGGCTATGGCTACACCTTC
cdr3_aa: CASSAGTGYGYTF

j_call: TRBJ1-2
d_call: -
clone_size: -
v_call: TRBV12-3/TRBV12-4
cdr3_nt: TGTGCCAGCAGCCAAGGTCCCTTGGCTAACTATGGCTACACCTTC
cdr3_aa: CASSQGPLANYGYTF

j_call: TRBJ2-3
d_call: -
clone_size: -
v_call: TRBV27
cdr3_nt: TGTGCCAGCTCCGTGCCCCTCTTACCTAGCACAGATACGCAGTATTTT
cdr3_aa: CASSVPLLPSTDTQYF

j_call: TRBJ1-2
d_call: TRBD1
clone_size: -
v_call: TRBV5-1
cdr3_nt: TGCGCCAGCAGCAATTTAATCTCCGGGACAGGGACCGTTAACACCTTC
cdr3_aa: CASSNLISGTGTVNTF

j_call: TRBJ2-2
d_call: TRBD2
clone_size: -
v_call: TRBV11-1
cdr3_nt: TGTGCCAGCAGGCTCGGGGGGGCCGGGGAGCTGTTTTTT
cdr3_aa: CASRLGGAGELFF

j_call: TRBJ2-6
d_call: -
clone_size: -
v_call: TRBV6-5
cdr3_nt: TGTGCCAGCAGTTACTCGAGTTCGGCAGCTTCGACCTCTGGGGCCAACGTCCTGACTTTC
cdr3_aa: CASSYSSSAASTSGANVLTF

j_call: TRBJ2-1
d_call: -
clone_size: -
v_call: TRBV3-1
cdr3_nt: TGTGCCAGCAGCCAAATGCTCCGGAGGGCTAGGAGCTCCTACAATGAGCAGTTCTTC
cdr3_aa: CASSQMLRRARSSYNEQFF

j_call: TRBJ1-3
d_call: -
clone_size: once
v_call: TRBV19
cdr3_nt: TGTGCCAGTAGAGCCAGGGGATCGGCCAACTCTGGAAACACCATATATTTT
cdr3_aa: CASRARGSANSGNTIYF

j_call: TRBJ1-1
d_call: -
clone_size: -
v_call: TRBV29-1
cdr3_nt: TGCACCACGGGGGATGGAGGGATGAACACTGAAGCTTTCTTT
cdr3_aa: CTTGDGGMNTEAFF

j_call: TRBJ1-4
d_call: -
clone_size: -
v_call: TRBV18
cdr3_nt: TGTGCCAGCTCACCTCTAACTAATGAAAAACTGTTTTTT
cdr3_aa: CASSPLTNEKLFF

j_call: TRBJ1-3
d_call: -
clone_size: -
v_call: TRBV19
cdr3_nt: TGTGCCAGTAGTAGGGCACAGGGATCTGGAAACACCATATATTTT
cdr3_aa: CASSRAQGSGNTIYF

j_call: TRBJ2-7
d_call: TRBD2
clone_size: once
v_call: TRBV6-1
cdr3_nt: TGTGCCAGCACCCGGACTAGCGGGCGTCGCGGGCCCTACGAGCAGTACTTC
cdr3_aa: CASTRTSGRRGPYEQYF

j_call: TRBJ1-2
d_call: -
clone_size: -
v_call: TRBV19
cdr3_nt: TGTGCCAGTAGTATAGATCTAGATCTCTACTATGGCTACACCTTC
cdr3_aa: CASSIDLDLYYGYTF

j_call: TRBJ2-7
d_call: TRBD2
clone_size: -
v_call: TRBV20-1
cdr3_nt: TGCAGTGCCCCCGGGACTAGCACCTACGAGCAGTACTTC
cdr3_aa: CSAPGTSTYEQYF

j_call: TRBJ2-5
d_call: -
clone_size: -
v_call: TRBV18
cdr3_nt: TGTGCCAGCTCACCGGGGGAACAAGAGACCCAGTACTTC
cdr3_aa: CASSPGEQETQYF

j_call: TRBJ1-2
d_call: TRBD1
clone_size: -
v_call: TRBV29-1
cdr3_nt: TGCAGCGTTGAGACAGGGTCCCCTAACTATGGCTACACCTTC
cdr3_aa: CSVETGSPNYGYTF

j_call: TRBJ2-6
d_call: -
clone_size: once
v_call: TRBV12-5
cdr3_nt: TGTGCTAGTGGAAATTCTGGGGCCAACGTCCTGACTTTC
cdr3_aa: CASGNSGANVLTF

j_call: TRBJ2-5
d_call: TRBD1
clone_size: once
v_call: TRBV6-2/TRBV6-3
cdr3_nt: TGTGCCAGCAGTGCACTAGGGGGCGAGAAGACCCAGTACTTC
cdr3_aa: CASSALGGEKTQYF

j_call: TRBJ1-4
d_call: -
clone_size: -
v_call: TRBV25-1
cdr3_nt: TGTGCCAGCAGTGAGGCTGCAACTAATGAAAAACTGTTTTTT
cdr3_aa: CASSEAATNEKLFF

j_call: TRBJ2-3
d_call: -
clone_size: once
v_call: TRBV25-1
cdr3_nt: TGTGCCAGCAGTGAATTTGGGGATACGCAGTATTTT
cdr3_aa: CASSEFGDTQYF

j_call: TRBJ1-1
d_call: TRBD1
clone_size: -
v_call: TRBV6-2/TRBV6-3
cdr3_nt: TGTGCCAGCGGACAGGATGCTGCTGAAGCTTTCTTT
cdr3_aa: CASGQDAAEAFF

j_call: TRBJ2-3
d_call: TRBD2
clone_size: -
v_call: TRBV7-9
cdr3_nt: TGTGCCAGCACCCACCCGGCCCTAGCGGGGTATACGCAGTATTTT
cdr3_aa: CASTHPALAGYTQYF

j_call: TRBJ1-2
d_call: TRBD1
clone_size: -
v_call: TRBV10-3
cdr3_nt: TGTGCCATCAGGGCGGACAGGGGAGCCAGCTATGGCTACACCTTC
cdr3_aa: CAIRADRGASYGYTF

j_call: TRBJ2-1
d_call: -
clone_size: -
v_call: TRBV20-1
cdr3_nt: TGCAGCCTGGCAGGGCGAGCAGCGAATGAGCAGTTCTTC
cdr3_aa: CSLAGRAANEQFF

j_call: TRBJ2-7
d_call: -
clone_size: -
v_call: TRBV29-1
cdr3_nt: TGCAGCGTCTACCAGTTGGGCCACGAGCAGTACTTC
cdr3_aa: CSVYQLGHEQYF

j_call: TRBJ2-7
d_call: TRBD1
clone_size: once
v_call: TRBV19
cdr3_nt: TGTGCCAGTAGTTTCCGGGGACAGCAGGACGAGCAGTACTTC
cdr3_aa: CASSFRGQQDEQYF